Below, 28 T cell receptor beta chains from the same sample are listed, as sequenced in a study of blood T cell repertoires in COVID-19. The assay was immunoSEQ multiplex PCR, and TCRdb's table has in-frame clones only and misses some. This sample carries under 300,000 clones, more than 75% of them seen once, and the ten largest clones take about 7.1%. The sample comprised peripheral blood. These TCRs come from a woman in her sixties or seventies with active or convalescent COVID-19.

The chain carries TRBV20-1 and TRBJ2-1; D may be TRBD2 (5 bases). Germline V gives CDR1 DFQATT, CDR2 SNEGSKA (reference sequence). V shed 3 bases and J shed 15 bases, with 15 bases lying between them. This CDR3 spans 11 amino acids. The CDR3 coding sequence is TGCAGTGCTAGTCCCCTAGCCCAACCGTTCTTC. This codes for CSASPLAQPFF.

In regard to this clone: The sample carries other DNA sequences with the same CDR3. V usage is TRBV24-1 and J usage is TRBJ2-2; TRBD1 aligns across 7 bases. Trimming cost V 3 bases and J 1 base; bases outside gene matches: 4. Germline loops: CDR1 KGHDR, CDR2 SFDVKD. This CDR3 has 16 residues. DNA for the CDR3: TGTGCCACCAGTGATCTAAGGACAGGGAACACCGGGGAGCTGTTTTTT. It translates to CATSDLRTGNTGELFF.

The chain has TRBV6-4 and TRBJ2-1, with D tentatively TRBD1 (6 bases). CDR1 is MRHNA and CDR2 is SNTAGT in the germline V gene. V gave up 6 bases and J gave up 12 bases, with 15 bases separating them. The CDR3 spans 12 residues. The CDR3 DNA is TGTGCCAGCAGCATGGGTAGGGGGACGCAGTTCTTC. It is translated as CASSMGRGTQFF.

This clone was recorded a few times. This chain joins TRBV20-1 and TRBJ1-2, with 7 positions matching TRBD1. Germline-derived CDR1 and CDR2 are DFQATT and SNEGSKA (reference sequence). Trimming cost V 6 bases and J 6 bases; bases outside gene matches: 1. CDR3 length: 10 residues. CDR3 coding DNA: TGCAGTGCACAGGGGAATGGCTACACCTTC. It specifies CSAQGNGYTF.

This rearrangement joins TRBV6-5 to TRBJ2-7; possible D gene TRBD1, 6 bases. V was cut by 4 bases and J by 9 bases, with 22 bases left in between. In germline, CDR1 is MNHEY, CDR2 SVGAGI. CDR3 size: 15 residues. CDR3: CASSSAGTPFLGQYF. The DNA of the CDR3 is TGTGCCAGCAGTTCCGCCGGGACACCCTTCCTTGGGCAGTACTTC.

This chain uses TRBV7-8 with TRBJ1-2; 9 nucleotides line up with TRBD1. Per the germline V gene, CDR1 is SGHVS and CDR2 is FQNEAQ. There are 15 residues in the CDR3. The V segment lost 4 bases and the J segment 8 bases; nucleotides outside the gene matches: 11. The CDR3 nucleotides are TGTGCCAGCAGCTCACGTTTGGGACAGGGAGTAGGCTACACCTTC. Protein: CASSSRLGQGVGYTF. Together with reference TRBV7-8 and TRBJ1-2, the CDR3 gives the full variable domain: GAGVSQSPRYKVAKRGQDVALRCDPISGHVSLFWYQQALGQGPEFLTYFQNEAQLDKSGLPSDRFFAERPEGSVSTLKIQRTQQEDSAVYLCASSSRLGQGVGYTFGSGTRLTVV.

The V gene is TRBV13, the J gene TRBJ2-7; 8 positions match TRBD1. Germline CDR1 is PRHDT and CDR2 is FYEKMQ (reference sequence). The CDR3 contains 20 residues. With V trimmed by 5 bases and J by 2 bases, 23 bases remained unmatched. CDR3 sequence: CASSPYTSRDRSSVPYEQYF. The CDR3 DNA follows: TGTGCCAGCAGCCCCTATACTTCCCGGGACAGGAGTTCCGTTCCCTACGAGCAGTACTTC.

There are a few counts of this clone. The genes are TRBV3-1 (or the pseudogene TRBV3-2) and TRBJ1-1, with TRBD1 as a possible D gene (6 bases). The V gene lost 1 base and the J gene lost 4 bases, with 13 bases spanning the gap. Per the germline V gene, CDR1 is LGHDT and CDR2 is YNNKEL (reference sequence). The CDR3 totals 15 residues. CDR3 DNA: TGTGCCAGCAGCCAAGTGGACAGATATGGCACTGAAGCTTTCTTT. Amino acid sequence: CASSQVDRYGTEAFF.

The table lists this clone with a few counts. The chain couples TRBV28 to TRBJ1-1; no definite D call. Germline-derived CDR1 and CDR2 are MDHEN and SYDVKM. This CDR3 comprises 13 residues. V dropped 6 bases and J dropped 3 bases, with 11 bases sitting between them. The CDR3 sequence: CASSPPRYTEAFF. The CDR3 region has the DNA TGTGCCAGCAGCCCTCCCAGGTACACTGAAGCTTTCTTT.

The rearrangement links TRBV11-2 to TRBJ1-3, with D maybe TRBD1 (6 bases). The V gene's germline CDR1 is SGHAT and CDR2 FQNNGV. This CDR3 region has 14 residues. V gave up 6 bases and J gave up 5 bases, with 14 bases separating them. CDR3 amino acids: CASSQQRGRNTIYF. The CDR3, as DNA: TGTGCCAGCAGTCAACAGCGGGGGCGAAACACCATATATTTT.

The V call is TRBV6-5, the J call TRBJ1-2, with TRBD1 matching 10 bases. The ends lost 6 bases at V and 5 bases at J; junction bases unmatched: 0. Per the germline V gene, CDR1 is MNHEY and CDR2 is SVGAGI. The length of the CDR3 is 12 residues. DNA of the CDR3: TGTGCCAGCAGGGACAGGGGGTATGGCTACACCTTC. Its protein product is CASRDRGYGYTF.

The rearrangement uses TRBV6-5 and TRBJ1-3; 8 nucleotides align to TRBD1. Germline assignment: CDR1 MNHEY and CDR2 SVGAGI. The CDR3 is made up of 15 amino acids. The junction had 5 bases not matched to a gene; V was cut back by 7 bases and J by 0 bases. The CDR3 coding sequence is TGTGCCAGCATTCCGACAGGGGTCTCTGGAAACACCATATATTTT. Its protein is CASIPTGVSGNTIYF.

The chain recombines TRBV18 with TRBJ1-6; perhaps TRBD1 as D (6 bases). Per germline, CDR1 KGHSH and CDR2 LQKENI. This CDR3 has 17 residues. V was shortened by 3 bases and J by 8 bases, with 20 bases between the two germline ends. CDR3 loop: CASSPYGQGSFDSPLHF. In DNA form, the CDR3 reads TGTGCCAGCTCACCCTATGGGCAGGGGTCTTTTGATTCACCCCTCCACTTT.

This chain uses TRBV6-5 with TRBJ1-6; 7 bases are a match to TRBD1. The CDR3 extends over 12 amino acids. Losses at the gene ends were 10 bases for V and 6 bases for J; bases not matched to a gene: 3. CDR1 MNHEY and CDR2 SVGAGI come from the germline V gene. This chain's CDR3 is CAIRDSNSPLHF. CDR3 nucleotide sequence: TGTGCCATCCGGGACAGTAATTCACCCCTCCACTTT.

The rearrangement joins TRBV6-5 to TRBJ1-2; perhaps TRBD1 as D (6 bases). The CDR3 consists of 14 residues. Germline V CDR1 and CDR2: MNHEY, SVGAGI. V was shortened by 6 bases and J by 4 bases, with 15 bases between the two germline ends. The CDR3 region is CASSRPGHAYGYTF. The CDR3 coding sequence is TGTGCCAGCAGCCGACCGGGACATGCCTATGGCTACACCTTC.

The genes are TRBV11-2 and TRBJ2-7, with a tentative D call TRBD1 (5 bases). The length of the CDR3 is 14 residues. Trimming took 3 bases from V and 7 from J, leaving 16 bases between them. Per germline, CDR1 SGHAT and CDR2 FQNNGV. The CDR3 region is CASSFPQGGGEQYF. The DNA of the CDR3 is TGTGCCAGCAGCTTCCCTCAGGGCGGTGGAGAGCAGTACTTC.

The chain links TRBV18 to TRBJ1-3; 7 bases align to TRBD1. Germline V CDR1 and CDR2: KGHSH, LQKENI. This CDR3 spans 14 amino acids. V shed 4 bases and J 4 bases; nucleotides not matched to a gene: 4. CDR3 in amino acids: CASSRTGVGNTIYF. The CDR3 DNA reads TGTGCCAGCTCACGGACAGGAGTAGGAAACACCATATATTTT.

The V call is TRBV12-3 or TRBV12-4, the J call TRBJ1-5; D might be TRBD1 (5 bases). Trimming removed 6 bases from V and 4 bases from J, with 10 bases in between. This CDR3 has 13 residues. This chain's CDR3 is CASRETENQPQHF. The CDR3 nucleotides read TGTGCCAGCAGGGAGACAGAGAATCAGCCCCAGCATTTT.

This clone appeared once. This sequence joins TRBV7-9 and TRBJ2-7; the match to TRBD1 covers 8 bases. Germline CDR1 SEHNR, CDR2 FQNEAQ (reference sequence). V was pared by 5 bases and J by 3 bases, with 9 bases of the junction left unmatched. The CDR3 runs to 15 residues. CDR3 sequence: CASSRPGGVSYEQYF. CDR3 DNA sequence: TGTGCCAGCAGCCGACCAGGGGGCGTGAGCTACGAGCAGTACTTC.

The V gene is TRBV10-2, the J gene TRBJ1-1; D is perhaps TRBD1 (5 bases). The ends were cut back, 6 bases at V and 2 bases at J, with 13 bases in the middle. This CDR3 has 14 residues. Germline V gene data show CDR1 as WSHSY and CDR2 as SAAADI. The DNA of the CDR3 is TGCGCCAGCAGCGAAACAGGCGCCAACACTGAAGCTTTCTTT. Protein product: CASSETGANTEAFF.

The chain has TRBV28 and TRBJ1-1, with 8 bases lining up with TRBD1. Unmatched junction bases numbered 18, after V lost 5 bases and J lost 10 bases. Germline V gene lookup returns CDR1 MDHEN and CDR2 SYDVKM. This CDR3 spans 16 amino acids. The DNA of the CDR3 is TGTGCCAGCAGTCCCCCTGGACAGGGCTTTGATTTTGCAGCTTTCTTT. It specifies CASSPPGQGFDFAAFF.

The rearrangement joins TRBV4-2 to TRBJ1-6; D remains unclear. Germline V gives CDR1 LGHNA, CDR2 YNFKEQ. This CDR3 is 14 amino acids long. V was cut by 2 bases and J by 7 bases, with 9 bases left in between. This chain's CDR3 is CASSQIRENSPLHF. CDR3 DNA: TGTGCCAGCAGCCAAATTAGAGAAAATTCACCCCTCCACTTT.

The CDR3 here is CASSLGDRNTGELFF. Written as DNA, the CDR3 is TGTGCCAGCAGCTTGGGGGACAGGAACACCGGGGAGCTGTTTTTT. The chain couples TRBV7-6 to TRBJ2-2; 7 bases line up with TRBD1. The length of the CDR3 is 15 residues. After removal of 3 bases from V and 1 base from J, the junction contained 2 bases not matched to a gene. CDR1 and CDR2 from the germline V gene are SGHVS and FNYEAQ.

The chain uses TRBV7-2 and TRBJ1-2, with 7 bases lining up with TRBD1. CDR1 and CDR2 from the germline V gene are SGHTA and FQGNSA. CDR3 length equals 15 residues. The V segment lost 4 bases and the J segment 1 base; nucleotides outside the gene matches: 6. This CDR3 is CASSSGQPFNYGYTF. CDR3 DNA sequence: TGTGCCAGCAGCTCGGGACAGCCCTTTAACTATGGCTACACCTTC.

The rearrangement links TRBV7-9 to TRBJ2-7; D is undetermined. Germline V lookup: CDR1 SEHNR, CDR2 FQNEAQ (reference sequence). The CDR3 sequence is 13 residues long. V gave up 1 base and J gave up 6 bases, with 10 bases separating them. The CDR3 sequence is CASSLDQVTEQYF. For the CDR3, the DNA is TGTGCCAGCAGCTTAGACCAGGTGACCGAGCAGTACTTC.

In this sample, this clone turned up a few times. The chain combines TRBV19 with TRBJ1-6; 8 bases align to TRBD1. The CDR3 length is 15 residues. Looked up from germline, CDR1 is LNHDA and CDR2 is SQIVND (reference sequence). Germline trimming cut 2 bases from V and 7 bases from J; bases unmatched to any gene: 4. The CDR3 DNA sequence: TGTGCCAGTAGTATACAGGGGGCGGAAAATTCACCCCTCCACTTT. This translates into CASSIQGAENSPLHF.

The rearrangement joins TRBV6-5 to TRBJ1-6; D gene uncertain. V lost 7 bases and J 9 bases, leaving 10 bases between the germline ends. The CDR3 is 12 amino acids. The germline CDR1 and CDR2 sequences are MNHEY and SVGAGI. CDR3 bases: TGTGCCAGCACCGGGGAGGGTTCACCCCTCCACTTT. Translating it yields CASTGEGSPLHF.

The V gene is TRBV6-1, the J gene TRBJ1-5; weak D call: TRBD1 (5 bases). The CDR3 loop spans 16 amino acids. Per germline, CDR1 MNHNS and CDR2 SASEGT. V was pared by 2 bases and J by 1 base, with 12 bases between. CDR3 sequence: CASSEMGEVSNQPQHF. CDR3 coding DNA: TGTGCCAGCAGTGAAATGGGGGAGGTAAGCAATCAGCCCCAGCATTTT.